The 20 T cell receptor beta chains below all came from one sample that was sequenced in a study of T cells after yellow fever vaccination. TCRdb fed the 5' RACE reads into MiXCR, producing one record per CDR3 protein. The sample yields about 30,000 distinct CDR3 sequences, about 5% seen once. The sample was CD8+ T cells sorted from PBMCs, taken 10 days after the yellow fever booster vaccination. All receptors derive from a man aged 25-45 years who received the YFV17D yellow fever vaccine.

Remarks on this clonotype: A read error may explain this, as a much larger clone is one base away. This chain links TRBV7-8 with TRBJ2-1; D is possibly TRBD1 or TRBD2 (6 bases each). Germline-derived CDR1 and CDR2 are SGHVS and FQNEAQ. V dropped 3 bases and J dropped 14 bases, with 20 bases sitting between them. This CDR3 contains 14 residues. CDR3 nucleotides: TGTGCCAGCAGCTTGGGGGCCCGGAGGTCGGGGGAGTTCTTC. It specifies CASSLGARRSGEFF.

This clonotype was counted many times. J is TRBJ2-7 and V is TRBV5-1; D assignment may be TRBD1 or TRBD2 (5 bases each). The CDR3 extends over 16 amino acids. Germline V lookup: CDR1 SGHRS, CDR2 YFSETQ. V gave up 4 bases and J gave up 2 bases, with 19 bases separating them. CDR3 loop: CASSGNLRDQTYEQYF. As DNA, the CDR3 is TGCGCCAGCAGCGGCAACCTACGGGACCAAACCTACGAGCAGTACTTC. Supplemented by reference TRBV5-1 and TRBJ2-7, the full variable domain reads KAGVTQTPRYLIKTRGQQVTLSCSPISGHRSVSWYQQTPGQGLQFLFEYFSETQRNKGNFPGRFSGRQFSNSRSEMNVSTLELGDSALYLCASSGNLRDQTYEQYFGPGTRLTVT.

Relative to its sample, this clonotype is medium-sized (0.01 to 0.1%). CDR3 sequence: CSAIPREVSGNTIYF. The CDR3 bases are TGCAGTGCCATCCCCAGGGAGGTCTCTGGAAACACCATATATTTT. The chain is built from TRBV20-1 and TRBJ1-3; tentative D call: TRBD1 (5 bases). V lost 6 bases, J lost 0 bases, and 15 bases lay in between. The CDR3 spans 15 residues. CDR1 and CDR2 from the germline V gene are DFQATT and SNEGSKA (reference sequence).

Ten or more counts support this clonotype. V usage is TRBV12-3 or TRBV12-4 and J usage is TRBJ2-1; weak D call: TRBD2 (6 bases). CDR3 length equals 14 residues. V lost 5 bases and J lost 4, with 12 bases in between. The CDR3 region is CASSALAAYNEQFF. CDR3 sequence (DNA): TGTGCCAGCAGTGCATTAGCGGCTTACAATGAGCAGTTCTTC.

This clonotype was detected ten times or more. The rearrangement uses TRBV28 and TRBJ1-2, with D maybe TRBD1 (5 bases). The CDR3 runs 13 residues. From germline, CDR1 is MDHEN and CDR2 SYDVKM. V was trimmed by 2 bases and J by 3 bases, leaving 7 bases between them. The CDR3 is CASSLGGDYGYTF. In nucleotides, the CDR3 is TGTGCCAGCAGTTTAGGAGGGGACTATGGCTACACCTTC.

This clonotype occurred a few times. The genes are TRBV5-6 and TRBJ2-1; no definite D call. The ends were cut back, 4 bases at V and 3 bases at J, with 14 bases in the middle. The CDR3 is 15 amino acids. The V gene's germline CDR1 is SGHDT and CDR2 YYEEEE. CDR3 DNA sequence: TGTGCCAGCAGCCCCGGGCCACCCTGCTACAATGAGCAGTTCTTC. It is translated as CASSPGPPCYNEQFF.

This clonotype was seen many times. This sequence joins TRBV29-1 and TRBJ2-7; 8 positions match TRBD1. The V segment lost 4 bases and the J segment 0 bases; nucleotides outside the gene matches: 2. CDR3 length equals 13 residues. CDR1 SQVTM and CDR2 ANQGSEA come from the germline V gene. The CDR3 loop reads CSVGTGNSYEQYF. CDR3 coding DNA: TGCAGCGTTGGGACAGGGAACTCCTACGAGCAGTACTTC.

This clonotype was picked up many times. V gene TRBV5-6 combines with J gene TRBJ1-1; a possible D gene is TRBD1 (6 bases). The germline CDR1 and CDR2 sequences are SGHDT and YYEEEE. The CDR3 spans 15 residues. V lost 3 bases and J lost 5, with 17 bases in between. The CDR3 region has the DNA TGTGCCAGCAGCTGGGGGGCAACAGGCGGGACTGAAGCTTTCTTT. Encoded protein: CASSWGATGGTEAFF.

This clonotype was seen repeatedly, ten times or more. The chain recombines TRBV6-5 with TRBJ1-5; no clear D gene. With 0 bases removed from V and 10 bases from J, the gap between germline ends came to 10 bases. The CDR3 is made up of 13 amino acids. Germline CDR1 MNHEY, CDR2 SVGAGI. CDR3 coding DNA: TGTGCCAGCAGTTACTCGAGCCCCCCTCCCCAGCATTTT. Protein: CASSYSSPPPQHF.

This clonotype was seen ten or more times. This chain joins TRBV12-3 or TRBV12-4 and TRBJ1-4, with a weak D call TRBD1 (6 bases). V gave up 4 bases and J gave up 2 bases, with 17 bases separating them. The CDR3 consists of 17 residues. The CDR3 DNA reads TGTGCCAGCAGTTGGACAGCTGGGGTGGCTACTAATGAAAAACTGTTTTTT. Residues: CASSWTAGVATNEKLFF.

Sample share makes this clonotype medium-sized. The CDR3 nucleotides read TGTGCCAGCAGCTTAGGGGCAGTTGCAGATACGCAGTATTTT. This gives the protein CASSLGAVADTQYF. V gene TRBV11-2 combines with J gene TRBJ2-3; D unclear. Germline CDR1 SGHAT, CDR2 FQNNGV. Deletions cut 1 base from V and 4 bases from J, with 9 bases between. The CDR3 is 14 residues long. The full variable domain, with the rest looked up from reference TRBV11-2 and TRBJ2-3, is EAGVAQSPRYKIIEKRQSVAFWCNPISGHATLYWYQQILGQGPKLLIQFQNNGVVDDSQLPKDRFSAERLKGVDSTLKIQPAKLEDSAVYLCASSLGAVADTQYFGPGTRLTVL.

This clonotype was observed at least ten times. This sequence joins TRBV12-3 or TRBV12-4 and TRBJ2-1; 9 bases are shared with TRBD2. CDR3 size: 16 residues. The junction had 7 bases not matched to a gene; V was cut back by 2 bases and J by 5 bases. CDR3 coding DNA: TGTGCCAGCAGTTTATGGGCTAGCGGGATCAACAATGAGCAGTTCTTC. Amino acid sequence: CASSLWASGINNEQFF.

This clonotype was seen at least ten times. The J gene is TRBJ2-1, the V gene TRBV6-2 or TRBV6-3; 10 positions match TRBD2. This CDR3 is built from 15 residues. Per the germline V gene, CDR1 is MNHEY and CDR2 is SVGEGT. The J segment lost 9 bases and the V segment lost 4 bases, leaving 9 bases of the junction unmatched. This CDR3 reads CASSSTLAGIAEQFF. The DNA for the CDR3 is TGTGCCAGCAGTTCGACACTAGCGGGAATCGCTGAGCAGTTCTTC.

This clonotype came up many times. The chain employs TRBV20-1 and TRBJ2-1; tentative D call: TRBD1 (6 bases). The V end was cut by 5 bases, the J end by 1 base, with 9 bases between. This CDR3 is 13 amino acids long. Germline CDR1 DFQATT, CDR2 SNEGSKA (reference sequence). The CDR3, as DNA: TGCAGTGCTTACAGGGCTTCCTACAATGAGCAGTTCTTC. Translated: CSAYRASYNEQFF.

This clonotype was counted many times. The CDR3 region is CASPPARATSTDTQYF. The CDR3 bases are TGTGCCAGCCCGCCTGCTAGGGCGACTAGCACAGATACGCAGTATTTT. This chain joins TRBV7-7 and TRBJ2-3, with D unresolved. V dropped 8 bases and J dropped 0 bases, with 18 bases sitting between them. This CDR3 has 16 amino acids. The V gene's germline CDR1 is SSHAT and CDR2 FNYEAQ (reference sequence). Drawing the rest from reference TRBV7-7 and TRBJ2-3, the complete variable domain is GAGVSQSPRYKVTKRGQDVTLRCDPISSHATLYWYQQALGQGPEFLTYFNYEAQPDKSGLPSDRFSAERPEGSISTLTIQRTEQRDSAMYRCASPPARATSTDTQYFGPGTRLTVL.

Ten or more counts support this clonotype. The V and J genes are TRBV4-3 and TRBJ2-1, with 8 bases aligning to TRBD2. CDR3 size: 16 residues. CDR1 and CDR2 (germline): LGHNA, YSLEER. The junction had 10 bases not matched to a gene; V was cut back by 0 bases and J by 9 bases. For the CDR3, the DNA is TGCGCCAGCAGCCAAGATCCGGGAGGGCCTAGCGTTGAGCAGTTCTTC. This codes for CASSQDPGGPSVEQFF.

There are many counts of this clonotype. The chain couples TRBV5-1 to TRBJ2-7, with D possibly being TRBD2 (6 bases). The germline gives CDR1 SGHRS, CDR2 YFSETQ. The V gene lost 1 base and the J gene lost 2 bases, with 13 bases spanning the gap. The CDR3 consists of 15 residues. The CDR3 sequence is CASSLKVDYTYEQYF. In DNA form, the CDR3 reads TGCGCCAGCAGCTTGAAGGTGGACTACACCTACGAGCAGTACTTC.

This clonotype has a count of ten or more. The chain combines TRBV27 with TRBJ2-3; 10 nucleotides line up with TRBD2. This CDR3 is 15 amino acids long. Germline CDR1 and CDR2: MNHEY and SMNVEV (reference sequence). J was trimmed by 6 bases and V by 6 bases; bases with no gene match: 9. CDR3 sequence reads: CASSLLAGVEDTQYF. CDR3 in DNA: TGTGCCAGCAGCCTCCTAGCGGGAGTGGAGGATACGCAGTATTTT.

This chain uses TRBV20-1 with TRBJ2-7; D perhaps matches TRBD2 (5 bases). The CDR3 runs 13 residues. CDR1 DFQATT and CDR2 SNEGSKA come from the germline V gene (reference sequence). V was pared by 2 bases and J by 1 base, with 9 bases between. As DNA, the CDR3 is TGCAGTGCTAGATCGGGGAATTCCTACGAGCAGTACTTC. Protein product: CSARSGNSYEQYF.

This clonotype came up many times. The genes are TRBV24-1 and TRBJ2-3; 13 nucleotides match TRBD2. The V segment lost 4 bases and the J segment 2 bases; nucleotides outside the gene matches: 20. CDR3 size: 22 residues. Per germline, CDR1 KGHDR and CDR2 SFDVKD. CDR3 residues: CATSDHEAAPGLAGFITDTQYF. The DNA for the CDR3 is TGTGCCACCAGTGACCACGAAGCCGCCCCGGGACTAGCGGGATTCATCACAGATACGCAGTATTTT.